These 9 T cell receptor beta chains originate from one sample sequenced in a study of blood T cell repertoires in COVID-19. Some clones are missing from TCRdb's copy, which holds only in-frame ones; the method was immunoSEQ multiplex PCR. There are about 370,000 clones in the sample; about nine tenths occur only once, and roughly 0.9% lies in the top ten. Sequenced material: PBMCs or T cells enriched from blood (not recorded which). The receptor source for this set is a woman in her thirties or forties who had been exposed to COVID-19.

The rearrangement uses TRBV12-3 or TRBV12-4 and TRBJ2-1; possible D gene TRBD1, 6 bases. V was pared by 5 bases and J by 6 bases, with 11 bases between. The length of the CDR3 is 13 residues. The CDR3 DNA reads TGTGCCAGCAGTACAGGGACCGTCAATGAGCAGTTCTTC. It encodes CASSTGTVNEQFF.

V usage is TRBV14 and J usage is TRBJ1-3; no clear D. Germline CDR1 SGHDN, CDR2 FVKESK. The CDR3 contains 14 residues. With 0 bases removed from V and 4 bases from J, the gap between germline ends came to 7 bases. CDR3 DNA: TGTGCCAGCAGCCAAGAACCTAGGGGAAACACCATATATTTT. This sequence encodes CASSQEPRGNTIYF. The whole variable domain, filled in from reference TRBV14 and TRBJ1-3, reads EAGVTQFPSHSVIEKGQTVTLRCDPISGHDNLYWYRRVMGKEIKFLLHFVKESKQDESGMPNNRFLAERTGGTYSTLKVQPAELEDSGVYFCASSQEPRGNTIYFGEGSWLTVV.

This rearrangement joins TRBV2 to TRBJ2-3, with 10 bases lining up with TRBD2. J gave up 6 bases and V 2 bases, and 11 bases lay outside the gene matches. In germline, CDR1 is SNHLY, CDR2 FYNNEI. The CDR3 runs 17 residues. DNA of the CDR3: TGTGCCAGCAGTGAATTGGCTAGCGGGGGCTCGGGGGATACGCAGTATTTT. It yields the protein CASSELASGGSGDTQYF. Full variable domain (missing parts from reference TRBV2 and TRBJ2-3): EPEVTQTPSHQVTQMGQEVILRCVPISNHLYFYWYRQILGQKVEFLVSFYNNEISEKSEIFDDQFSVERPDGSNFTLKIRSTKLEDSAMYFCASSELASGGSGDTQYFGPGTRLTVL.

V usage is TRBV18 and J usage is TRBJ2-7; TRBD2 agrees at 13 bases. In germline, CDR1 is KGHSH, CDR2 LQKENI. V was clipped by 6 bases and J by 7 bases; unmatched bases: 9. This CDR3 contains 15 residues. CDR3 in amino acids: CASSPGLAGAGEQYF. The CDR3 DNA is TGTGCCAGCTCCCCCGGACTAGCGGGGGCGGGTGAGCAGTACTTC. Full variable domain (missing parts from reference TRBV18 and TRBJ2-7): NAGVMQNPRHLVRRRGQEARLRCSPMKGHSHVYWYRQLPEEGLKFMVYLQKENIIDESGMPKERFSAEFPKEGPSILRIQQVVRGDSAAYFCASSPGLAGAGEQYFGPGTRLTVT.

This rearrangement joins TRBV19 to TRBJ1-5; maybe TRBD1 (6 bases). Looked up from germline, CDR1 is LNHDA and CDR2 is SQIVND (reference sequence). The CDR3 is made up of 13 amino acids. V was cut by 6 bases and J by 2 bases, with 8 bases left in between. Here the CDR3 DNA reads TGTGCCAGTAGCGACAGGCGCAATCAGCCCCAGCATTTT. Amino acids: CASSDRRNQPQHF.

This clone was seen ten or more times. In DNA, the CDR3 is TGTGCCTGGAATCTAGCGGAATACAATGAGCAGTTCTTC. Translation: CAWNLAEYNEQFF. The chain uses TRBV30 and TRBJ2-1, with 7 nucleotides matching TRBD2. After removal of 4 bases from V and 4 bases from J, the junction contained 4 bases not matched to a gene. Germline assignment: CDR1 GTSNPN and CDR2 SVGIG (reference sequence). This CDR3 comprises 13 residues.

This clone was observed a single time. V usage is TRBV27 and J usage is TRBJ1-6; weak D call: TRBD1 (6 bases). Germline assignment: CDR1 MNHEY and CDR2 SMNVEV (reference sequence). CDR3 size: 16 residues. Trimming pared 5 bases from V and 4 bases from J, leaving 15 bases between. CDR3 coding DNA: TGTGCCAGCAGTAGATCGAGGACAGAGTATAATTCACCCCTCCACTTT. It encodes CASSRSRTEYNSPLHF.

The chain recombines TRBV20-1 with TRBJ1-3; no reliable D call. Per germline, CDR1 DFQATT and CDR2 SNEGSKA (reference sequence). V shed 3 bases and J shed 0 bases, with 12 bases lying between them. This CDR3 has 15 residues. The CDR3: CSASPTRSSGNTIYF. The CDR3, as DNA: TGCAGTGCTAGTCCTACACGGAGCTCTGGAAACACCATATATTTT.

The V gene is TRBV11-2, the J gene TRBJ1-4; 7 positions match TRBD1. The CDR3 extends over 19 amino acids. Germline CDR1 SGHAT, CDR2 FQNNGV. The V and J ends lost 6 bases and 0 bases, in that order; junction bases with no gene match: 16. The chain's CDR3 is CASRPISTGEVPTNEKLFF. In DNA, the CDR3 is TGTGCCAGCAGACCCATTTCTACAGGGGAAGTCCCAACTAATGAAAAACTGTTTTTT.